This record concerns one TCR beta chain sequence. Its specificity is unknown. The table came from immunoSEQ multiplex PCR; TCRdb's copy has only in-frame clones and leaves some out. Among around 18,000 clones listed, more than 65% were seen once. The source of the sample is a study of PD-1 blockade in classical Hodgkin lymphoma. Study-level background: The nivolumab dose that patients received was 3 mg/kg, given intravenously every 2 weeks. Findings and caveats of the study: Reported baseline diversity: healthy donors highest, relapsed/refractory patients lowest. CD4+ TCR diversity rose significantly by C4D1, and CD8+ TCR diversity did not.

This CDR3 has 14 amino acids. CDR1 SGHVS and CDR2 FQNEAQ come from the germline V gene. The ends were cut back, 1 base at V and 2 bases at J, with 8 bases in the middle. As to time point: cycle 4 day 1 (C4D1), after less than seven weeks of nivolumab. The patients all showed relapse after autologous stem cell transplantation, while their brentuximab vedotin exposure varied. The authors purified CD4+ T cells from thawed PBMCs by magnetic negative selection. This clonotype was obtained from a human donor with classical Hodgkin lymphoma. The sample was CD4+ T cells from blood, taken before the fourth cycle of nivolumab. The chain is built from TRBV7-8 and TRBJ1-1; D is ambiguous. CDR3 protein: CASSLGSGNTEAFF. The CDR3 DNA reads as TGTGCCAGCAGCTTAGGATCAGGAAACACTGAAGCTTTCTTT. Combining the CDR3 with reference TRBV7-8 and TRBJ1-1 gives the whole variable domain GAGVSQSPRYKVAKRGQDVALRCDPISGHVSLFWYQQALGQGPEFLTYFQNEAQLDKSGLPSDRFFAERPEGSVSTLKIQRTQQEDSAVYLCASSLGSGNTEAFFGQGTRLTVV.